This is a list of T cell receptor beta chains from one sample in a study of blood T cells in healthy people across ages. TCRdb passed the 5' RACE reads through MiXCR, listing each CDR3 protein once. The top ten clones hold roughly 10% of a sample with more than 750,000 distinct CDR3 sequences, around 29% of them seen once. This sample was also put to use in a study of T cells of mothers and their children.

The specimen sequenced was blood. These receptors all stem from a woman between 40 and 55 years old in good health. The CDR3 runs from the conserved cysteine through the conserved F or W. A D gene is named only where the DNA matches it firmly. Expanded clones get a size class; other rows say once, few or many, or leave the size out.

length	D	V	J	size	DNA	CDR3
13	NA	TRBV5-5	TRBJ1-2	NA	TGTGCCAGCAGCTTGTTACCAGATCATGGCTACACCTTC	CASSLLPDHGYTF
13	NA	TRBV27	TRBJ1-2	many	TGTGCCAGCAGTTTATCGGCAGGCTATGGCTACACCTTC	CASSLSAGYGYTF
15	NA	TRBV7-9	TRBJ1-2	NA	TGTGCCAGCAGCTTAGCTTCGTTCCAGGCTAGGGGCTACACCTTC	CASSLASFQARGYTF
15	TRBD2	TRBV20-1	TRBJ2-3	many	TGCAGTGCTGATGCCGGGACTAGCAGAACAGATACGCAGTATTTT	CSADAGTSRTDTQYF
14	NA	TRBV12-5	TRBJ2-3	NA	TGTGCTAGTGGTCCCCCGGACAACACAGATACGCAGTATTTT	CASGPPDNTDTQYF
12	NA	TRBV5-1	TRBJ1-2	NA	TGCGCCAGCAGTGAAGCCAACTATGGCCACACCTTC	CASSEANYGHTF
15	TRBD1	TRBV5-1	TRBJ2-5	NA	TGCGCCAGCAGCTTAACACAGGGGTCTAAAGAGACCCAGTACTTC	CASSLTQGSKETQYF
15	TRBD2	TRBV6-6	TRBJ2-7	few	TGTGCCAGCAGTTACCAGACTAGCGGGCTCTACGAGCAGTACTTC	CASSYQTSGLYEQYF
13	TRBD1	TRBV5-5	TRBJ1-2	many	TGTGCCAGCAGCCCCCAGGGGGCAGGTGGCTACACCTTC	CASSPQGAGGYTF
16	TRBD1	TRBV10-3	TRBJ2-7	NA	TGTGCCATCAGTGATTTGGCGACCGGGACAGGGGACGAGCAGTACTTC	CAISDLATGTGDEQYF
12	NA	TRBV7-9	TRBJ2-7	many	TGTGCCAGCACCATAGACTACTACGAGCAGTACTTC	CASTIDYYEQYF
17	TRBD2	TRBV20-1	TRBJ2-3	NA	TGCAGTGCCCACCCTCCTGTTAGCGGGGGCAGCACAGATGCGCAGTATTTT	CSAHPPVSGGSTDAQYF
12	NA	TRBV7-9	TRBJ1-1	few	TGTGCCAGCAGCTTGGCCTCCCCTGAAGCTTTCTTT	CASSLASPEAFF
16	TRBD2	TRBV2	TRBJ2-5	once	TGTGCCAGCACCTTGACTAGCGGGGGTCCTCAAGAGACCCAGTACTTC	CASTLTSGGPQETQYF
14	NA	TRBV28	TRBJ2-7	many	TGTGCCAGCAGTTTTTTAGGACAGACCTACGAGCAGTACTTC	CASSFLGQTYEQYF
18	TRBD2	TRBV9	TRBJ2-1	few	TGTGCCAGCAGCGGAGAGGTTCGAGCGGGGGGGACCTACAATGAGCAGTTCTTC	CASSGEVRAGGTYNEQFF
14	TRBD2	TRBV7-3	TRBJ2-3	few	TGTGCCAGCAGCAACAGAGCGGGGGCTGATACGCAGTATTTT	CASSNRAGADTQYF
13	NA	TRBV6-2/TRBV6-3	TRBJ2-6	NA	TGTGCTACGCAGCTTTCTGGGGCCAACGTCCTGACTTTC	CATQLSGANVLTF
14	NA	TRBV29-1	TRBJ2-7	many	TGCAGCGTTGTGTCCCCAGACAGTTCCCGGGAGCAGTACTTC	CSVVSPDSSREQYF
16	NA	TRBV12-3/TRBV12-4	TRBJ2-6	few	TGTGCCAGCAGAAGGGACGTATACTCTGGGGCCAACGTCCTGACTTTC	CASRRDVYSGANVLTF
15	NA	TRBV28	TRBJ2-6	NA	TGTGTCAGCAGTTTTTCGGGGTTAGGGGCCAACGTCCTGACTTTC	CVSSFSGLGANVLTF
13	TRBD2	TRBV29-1	TRBJ2-3	many	TGCAGCGTTGTTGCAGCGGGGGAGGTTACGCAGTATTTT	CSVVAAGEVTQYF
14	NA	TRBV6-2/TRBV6-3	TRBJ1-1	NA	TGTGCCAGCAGTTACTCGTGGGGTAGCACTGAAGCTTTCTTT	CASSYSWGSTEAFF
13	NA	TRBV28	TRBJ1-2	few	TGTGCCAGCAGCCCGGGGACATTTCCAGGCTACACCTTC	CASSPGTFPGYTF
17	TRBD1	TRBV7-2	TRBJ1-1	few	TGTGCCAGCAGCACTATTAGGACAGGGATTATGAACACTGAAGCTTTCTTT	CASSTIRTGIMNTEAFF
15	NA	TRBV28	TRBJ1-4	NA	TGTGCCAGCAGCACGGAGCGTATAGGAAATGAAAAACTGTTTTTT	CASSTERIGNEKLFF
12	NA	TRBV10-3	TRBJ2-2	few	TGTGCCATCAAGGGCCCCACCGGGGAGCTGTTTTTT	CAIKGPTGELFF
14	NA	TRBV11-2	TRBJ2-5	NA	TGTGCCAGCAGCTTAGCTTTAGGGGCGGAGACCCAGTACTTC	CASSLALGAETQYF
17	NA	TRBV14	TRBJ2-5	few	TGTGCCAGCAGCCACTCCCTGGACAGTTGGTACCAAGAGACCCAGTACTTC	CASSHSLDSWYQETQYF
15	NA	TRBV4-1	TRBJ1-5	many	TGCGCCAGCAGCCAATCGAGGGGTAGCAATCAGCCCCAGCATTTT	CASSQSRGSNQPQHF
14	TRBD1	TRBV2	TRBJ2-5	NA	TGTGCCAGCAGAAAGGGGACAGGGAACGAGACCCAGTACTTC	CASRKGTGNETQYF
16	NA	TRBV24-1	TRBJ2-1	few	TGTGCCACCAGTGACCCTGGGACGGGGCCCTTGAATGAGCAGTTCTTC	CATSDPGTGPLNEQFF
16	NA	TRBV7-2	TRBJ1-5	NA	TGTGCCAGCAGCTTAGAGGGGACAAATATCAATCAGCCCCAGCATTTT	CASSLEGTNINQPQHF
14	NA	TRBV7-9	TRBJ2-7	NA	TGTGCCAGCAGCCCCGACGGCAGGGTCCACGAGCAGTACTTC	CASSPDGRVHEQYF
15	NA	TRBV29-1	TRBJ1-2	few	TGCAGCGTTACTCTCTCCTCGGCCAGGGTCTATGGCTACACCTTC	CSVTLSSARVYGYTF
13	TRBD1	TRBV2	TRBJ1-1	NA	TGTGCCACTAAAGGGACAGCGAACACTGAAGCTTTCTTT	CATKGTANTEAFF
13	NA	TRBV20-1	TRBJ1-5	NA	TGCAGTGCTAGAAAAGAGGGAGATCAGCCCCAGCATTTT	CSARKEGDQPQHF
13	NA	TRBV10-3	TRBJ2-1	many	TGTGCCATCAGTGAGTACGGGGTTAATGAGCAGTTCTTC	CAISEYGVNEQFF
15	NA	TRBV12-3/TRBV12-4	TRBJ1-2	few	TGTGCCAGCAGTTTGCAGATGTGGGCCAGACCGGGCTACACCTTC	CASSLQMWARPGYTF
17	NA	TRBV20-1	TRBJ2-1	NA	TGCAGTGCTCCGCGCCTTGGAGGGGACCACTCCTACAATGAGCAGTTCTTC	CSAPRLGGDHSYNEQFF
16	NA	TRBV12-3/TRBV12-4	TRBJ1-5	many	TGTGCCAGCAGTCCCACGGGAGGGGCTACCAATCAGCCCCAGCATTTT	CASSPTGGATNQPQHF
13	NA	TRBV20-1	TRBJ2-7	many	TGCAGTGCTAGAGATGGCAGGTACTACGAGCAGTACTTC	CSARDGRYYEQYF
15	NA	TRBV28	TRBJ1-1	many	TGTGCCAGCAGTTTGCCCCTTACAGGGAACACTGAAGCTTTCTTT	CASSLPLTGNTEAFF
12	NA	TRBV15	TRBJ1-5	few	TGTGCCACCAGCACTCCCCGGGGACTCCAGCATTTT	CATSTPRGLQHF
17	TRBD1	TRBV5-6	TRBJ2-5	NA	TGTGCCAGCAGCTTGGCCCCCCGGACAGGGCTTCTAGAGACCCAGTACTTC	CASSLAPRTGLLETQYF